This T cell receptor (beta chain) was documented in a study of cytomegalovirus exposure and HLA in healthy donors. Study outcomes and limitations: The likely explanation for a cluster of highly shared sequence variants was sequencing artifact. In a later analysis, CMV-associated beta chains were mostly HLA-associated, it appeared. Other equally common chains were less clonally expanded than HLA-associated TCR beta chains, a later analysis showed. In vitro data verified a few CMV-associated chains as specific for CMV antigens.

PCR amplification relied on 60 Vbeta primers (plus 13 Jbeta primers). Sequencing was performed with immunoSEQ multiplex PCR; in TCRdb, only in-frame clones are kept and a portion is missing. The table records 120,000 or so clones, approximately 83% of them present only once. The V and J ends lost 2 bases and 9 bases, in that order; junction bases with no gene match: 7. Germline V lookup: CDR1 SQVTM, CDR2 ANQGSEA. This CDR3 has 15 residues. The sample holds one count of this clone. Its antigen remains unidentified. Sequencing used PBMCs. This chain links TRBV29-1 with TRBJ2-1, with 13 bases matching TRBD2. The receptor was isolated from a woman between 35 and 50 years old in good health and CMV-seropositive. CDR3 bases: TGCAGCGTTGAATCCGGGACTAGCGGGACAGGTGAGCAGTTCTTC. This gives the protein CSVESGTSGTGEQFF.